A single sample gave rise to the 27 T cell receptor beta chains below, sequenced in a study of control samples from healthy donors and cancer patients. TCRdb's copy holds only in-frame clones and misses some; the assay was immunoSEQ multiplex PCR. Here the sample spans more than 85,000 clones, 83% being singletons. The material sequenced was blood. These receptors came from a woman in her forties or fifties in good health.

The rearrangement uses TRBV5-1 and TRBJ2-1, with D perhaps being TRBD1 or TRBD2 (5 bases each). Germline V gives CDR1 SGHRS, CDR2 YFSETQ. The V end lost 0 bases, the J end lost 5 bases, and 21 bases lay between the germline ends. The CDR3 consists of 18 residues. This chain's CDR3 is CASSLARVHGAPNNEQFF. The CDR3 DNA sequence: TGCGCCAGCAGCTTGGCCAGGGTACACGGGGCCCCGAACAATGAGCAGTTCTTC.

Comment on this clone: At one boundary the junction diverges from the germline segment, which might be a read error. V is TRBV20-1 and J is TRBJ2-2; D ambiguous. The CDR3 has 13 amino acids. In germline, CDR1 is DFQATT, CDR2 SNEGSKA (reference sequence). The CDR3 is CSASSANIGELFF. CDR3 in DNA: TGCAGTGCTAGTAGTGCAAACATCGGGGAGCTGTTTTTT.

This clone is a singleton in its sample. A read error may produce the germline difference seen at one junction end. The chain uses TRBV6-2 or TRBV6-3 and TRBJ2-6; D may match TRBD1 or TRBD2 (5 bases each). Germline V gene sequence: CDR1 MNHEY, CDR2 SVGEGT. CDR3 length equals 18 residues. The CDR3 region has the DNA TGTGCCAGCAGTTACTCCGGGAAGGACATTGGTCGGGGCCAACGTCCTGACTTC. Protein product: CASSYSGKDIGRGQRPDF.

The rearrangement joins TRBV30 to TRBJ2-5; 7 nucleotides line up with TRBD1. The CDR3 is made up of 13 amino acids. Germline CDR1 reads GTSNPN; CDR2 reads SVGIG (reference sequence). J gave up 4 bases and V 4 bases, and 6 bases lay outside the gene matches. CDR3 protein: CAWTTGMGETQYF. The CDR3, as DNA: TGTGCCTGGACGACAGGGATGGGAGAGACCCAGTACTTC.

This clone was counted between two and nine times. The DNA for the CDR3 is TGTGCCACCAGTGACTCGGGACTAGCGGGAACCCCTTTTGCCACCGGGGAGCTGTTTTTT. Translation: CATSDSGLAGTPFATGELFF. The gene calls are TRBV24-1 and TRBJ2-2, with 13 positions matching TRBD2. V lost 4 bases, J lost 4 bases, and 14 bases stayed unmatched. This CDR3 comprises 20 residues. The germline gives CDR1 KGHDR, CDR2 SFDVKD.

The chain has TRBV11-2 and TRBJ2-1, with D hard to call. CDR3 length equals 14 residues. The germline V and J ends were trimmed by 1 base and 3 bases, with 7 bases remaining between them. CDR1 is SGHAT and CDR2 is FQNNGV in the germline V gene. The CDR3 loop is CASSLGGSYNEQFF. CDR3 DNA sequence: TGTGCCAGCAGCTTAGGCGGCAGCTACAATGAGCAGTTCTTC.

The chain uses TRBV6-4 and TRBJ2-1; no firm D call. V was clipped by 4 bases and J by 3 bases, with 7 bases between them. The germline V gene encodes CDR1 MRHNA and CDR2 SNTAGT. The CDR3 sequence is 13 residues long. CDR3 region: CASSATYYNEQFF. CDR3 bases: TGTGCCAGCAGTGCGACTTACTACAATGAGCAGTTCTTC.

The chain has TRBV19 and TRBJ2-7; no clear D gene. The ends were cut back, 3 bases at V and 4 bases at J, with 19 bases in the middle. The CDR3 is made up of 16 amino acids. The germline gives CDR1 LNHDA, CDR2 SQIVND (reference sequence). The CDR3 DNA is TGTGCCAGTAGTATTTTGTTGGGAATTGGTCGATACGAGCAGTACTTC. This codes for CASSILLGIGRYEQYF.

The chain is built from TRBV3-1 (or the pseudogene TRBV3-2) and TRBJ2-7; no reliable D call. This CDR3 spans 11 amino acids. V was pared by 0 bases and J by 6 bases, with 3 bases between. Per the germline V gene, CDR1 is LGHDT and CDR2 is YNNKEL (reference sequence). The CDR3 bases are TGTGCCAGCAGCCAAGACGCCGAGCAGTACTTC. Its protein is CASSQDAEQYF.

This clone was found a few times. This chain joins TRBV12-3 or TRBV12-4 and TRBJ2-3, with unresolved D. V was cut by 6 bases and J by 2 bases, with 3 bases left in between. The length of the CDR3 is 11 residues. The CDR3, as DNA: TGTGCCAGCAGCATCACAGATACGCAGTATTTT. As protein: CASSITDTQYF.

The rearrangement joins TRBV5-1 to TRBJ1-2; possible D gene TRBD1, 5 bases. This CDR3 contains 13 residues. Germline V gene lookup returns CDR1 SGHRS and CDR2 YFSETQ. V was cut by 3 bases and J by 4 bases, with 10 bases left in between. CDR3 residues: CASSSGDSYGYTF. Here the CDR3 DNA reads TGCGCCAGCAGCTCGGGGGATTCCTATGGCTACACCTTC.

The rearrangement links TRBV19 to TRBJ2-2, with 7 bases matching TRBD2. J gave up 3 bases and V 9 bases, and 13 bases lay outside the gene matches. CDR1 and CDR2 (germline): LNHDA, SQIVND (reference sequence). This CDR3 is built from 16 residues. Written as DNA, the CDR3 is TGTGCCAGAAACCGAGTGGGGAGCGGGGACACCGGGGAGCTGTTTTTT. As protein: CARNRVGSGDTGELFF.

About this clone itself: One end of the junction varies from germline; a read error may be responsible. In DNA form, the CDR3 reads TGTGCTAGCAGCCGAGACAGGGGGCTTGTAGAGACCCAGTACTTC. This codes for CASSRDRGLVETQYF. The V and J genes are TRBV7-7 and TRBJ2-5; 10 nucleotides match TRBD1. The germline CDR1 and CDR2 sequences are SSHAT and FNYEAQ (reference sequence). The CDR3 contains 15 residues. The complete variable domain, with remaining parts taken from reference TRBV7-7 and TRBJ2-5, reads GAGVSQSPRYKVTKRGQDVTLRCDPISSHATLYWYQQALGQGPEFLTYFNYEAQPDKSGLPSDRFSAERPEGSISTLTIQRTEQRDSAMYRCASSRDRGLVETQYFGPGTRLLVL.

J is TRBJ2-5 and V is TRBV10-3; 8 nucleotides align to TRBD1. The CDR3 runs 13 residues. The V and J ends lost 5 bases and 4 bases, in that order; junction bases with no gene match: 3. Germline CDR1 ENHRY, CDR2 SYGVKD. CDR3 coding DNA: TGTGCCATCAGTCAGGGGGCCCCAGAGACCCAGTACTTC. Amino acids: CAISQGAPETQYF.

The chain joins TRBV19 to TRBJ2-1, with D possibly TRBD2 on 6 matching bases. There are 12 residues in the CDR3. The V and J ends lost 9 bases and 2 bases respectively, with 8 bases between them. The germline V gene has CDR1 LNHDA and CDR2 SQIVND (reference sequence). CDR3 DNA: TGTGCCAGGCGGGGTCCCTACAATGAGCAGTTCTTC. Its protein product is CARRGPYNEQFF. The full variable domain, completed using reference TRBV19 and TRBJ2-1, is DGGITQSPKYLFRKEGQNVTLSCEQNLNHDAMYWYRQDPGQGLRLIYYSQIVNDFQKGDIAEGYSVSREKKESFPLTVTSAQKNPTAFYLCARRGPYNEQFFGPGTRLTVL.

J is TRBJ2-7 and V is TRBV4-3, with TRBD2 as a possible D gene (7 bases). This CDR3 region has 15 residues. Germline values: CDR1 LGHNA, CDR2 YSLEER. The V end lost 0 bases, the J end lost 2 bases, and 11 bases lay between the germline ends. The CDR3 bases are TGCGCCAGCAGCCAAGATGGGAGGGGGACCTACGAGCAGTACTTC. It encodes CASSQDGRGTYEQYF.

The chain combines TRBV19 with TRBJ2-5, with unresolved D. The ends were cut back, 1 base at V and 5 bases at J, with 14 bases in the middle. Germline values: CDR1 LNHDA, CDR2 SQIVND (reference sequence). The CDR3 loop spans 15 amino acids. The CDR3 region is CASSIGGAVPETQYF. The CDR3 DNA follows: TGTGCCAGTAGTATAGGCGGAGCCGTTCCGGAGACCCAGTACTTC.

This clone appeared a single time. The chain's CDR3 is CASSQDPMKGAADTQYF. The DNA of the CDR3 is TGCGCCAGCAGCCAAGATCCAATGAAGGGGGCGGCAGATACGCAGTATTTT. The V and J genes are TRBV4-3 and TRBJ2-3, with 7 bases fitting TRBD1. The CDR3 covers 17 residues. J gave up 4 bases and V 0 bases, and 10 bases lay outside the gene matches. CDR1 and CDR2 from the germline V gene are LGHNA and YSLEER.

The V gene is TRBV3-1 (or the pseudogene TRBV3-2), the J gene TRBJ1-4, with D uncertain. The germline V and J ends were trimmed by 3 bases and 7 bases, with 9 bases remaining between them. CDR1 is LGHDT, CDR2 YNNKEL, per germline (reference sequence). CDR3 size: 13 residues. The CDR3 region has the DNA TGTGCCAGCAGCCAGAGGGTTACTGAAAAACTGTTTTTT. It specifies CASSQRVTEKLFF.

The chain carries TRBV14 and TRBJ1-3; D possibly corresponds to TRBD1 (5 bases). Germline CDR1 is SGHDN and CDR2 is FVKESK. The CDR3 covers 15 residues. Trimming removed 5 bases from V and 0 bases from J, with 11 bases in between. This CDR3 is CASSSRQNSGNTIYF. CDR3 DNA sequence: TGTGCCAGCAGCTCTCGACAGAACTCTGGAAACACCATATATTTT. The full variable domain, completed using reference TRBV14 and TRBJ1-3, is EAGVTQFPSHSVIEKGQTVTLRCDPISGHDNLYWYRRVMGKEIKFLLHFVKESKQDESGMPNNRFLAERTGGTYSTLKVQPAELEDSGVYFCASSSRQNSGNTIYFGEGSWLTVV.

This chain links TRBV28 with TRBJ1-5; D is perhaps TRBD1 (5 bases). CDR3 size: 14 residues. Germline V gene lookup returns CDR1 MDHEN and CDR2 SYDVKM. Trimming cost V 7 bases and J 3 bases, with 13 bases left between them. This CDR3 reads CASMQGGNNQPQHF. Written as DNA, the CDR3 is TGTGCCAGCATGCAGGGAGGGAACAATCAGCCCCAGCATTTT. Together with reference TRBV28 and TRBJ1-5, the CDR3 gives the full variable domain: DVKVTQSSRYLVKRTGEKVFLECVQDMDHENMFWYRQDPGLGLRLIYFSYDVKMKEKGDIPEGYSVSREKKERFSLILESASTNQTSMYLCASMQGGNNQPQHFGDGTRLSIL.

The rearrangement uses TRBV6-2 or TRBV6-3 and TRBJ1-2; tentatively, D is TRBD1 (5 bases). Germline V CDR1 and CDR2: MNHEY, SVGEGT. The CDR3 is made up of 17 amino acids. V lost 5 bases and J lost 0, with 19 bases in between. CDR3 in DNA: TGTGCCAGCAGTCCACGGGGCAGAGACCTAGCTAACTATGGCTACACCTTC. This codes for CASSPRGRDLANYGYTF.

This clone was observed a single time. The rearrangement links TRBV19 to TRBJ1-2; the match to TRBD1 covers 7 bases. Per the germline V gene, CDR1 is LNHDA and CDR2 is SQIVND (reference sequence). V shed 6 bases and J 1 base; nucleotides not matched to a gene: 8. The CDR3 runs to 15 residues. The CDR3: CASRPDRSNNYGYTF. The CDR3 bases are TGTGCCAGTAGGCCGGACAGGAGCAATAACTATGGCTACACCTTC.

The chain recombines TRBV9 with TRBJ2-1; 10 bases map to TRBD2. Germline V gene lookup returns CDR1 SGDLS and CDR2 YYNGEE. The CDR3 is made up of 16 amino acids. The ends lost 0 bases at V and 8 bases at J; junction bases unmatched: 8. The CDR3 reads CASSVASGRALDEQFF. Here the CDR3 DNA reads TGTGCCAGCAGCGTAGCAAGCGGGAGGGCCTTGGATGAGCAGTTCTTC.

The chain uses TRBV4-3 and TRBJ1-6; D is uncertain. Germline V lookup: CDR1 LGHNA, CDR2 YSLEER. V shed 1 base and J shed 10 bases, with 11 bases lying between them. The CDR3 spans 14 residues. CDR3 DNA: TGCGCCAGCAGCCAAGGGGCGACTGACTCACCCCTCCACTTT. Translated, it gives CASSQGATDSPLHF.

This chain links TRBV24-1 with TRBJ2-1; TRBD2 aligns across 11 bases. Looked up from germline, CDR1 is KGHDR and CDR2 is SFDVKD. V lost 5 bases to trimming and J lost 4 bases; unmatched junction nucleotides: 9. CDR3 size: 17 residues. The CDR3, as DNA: TGTGCCACCAGTGCTAGGGGACTAGCGGATTTTTACAATGAGCAGTTCTTC. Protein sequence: CATSARGLADFYNEQFF.

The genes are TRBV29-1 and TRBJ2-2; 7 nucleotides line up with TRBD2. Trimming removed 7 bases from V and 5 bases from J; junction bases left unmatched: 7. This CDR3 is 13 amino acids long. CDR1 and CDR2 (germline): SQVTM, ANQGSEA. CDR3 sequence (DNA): TGCAGCGGGGGGGAAGCGGGGACCGGGGAGCTGTTTTTT. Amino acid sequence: CSGGEAGTGELFF.